This T cell receptor beta chain was recorded in a study of human T cells and chemical hapten exposure. General study results and limits: TCRs at a frequency above 1 in 1000 stayed unchanged with DPC sensitization.

Time point defined: pre-sensitization, week 0. Sample treatment: therapeutic diphenylcyclopropenone sensitization with weekly scalp DPC. TCRdb re-called the RACE reads through MiXCR, storing one row per CDR3 protein. The table lists under 300,000 distinct CDR3 sequences, 7.5% to 9% of them singletons. This clonotype has at least ten counts. Its antigen is not known. V dropped 0 bases and J dropped 0 bases, with 9 bases sitting between them. CDR3 length: 17 residues. Germline values: CDR1 MDHEN, CDR2 SYDVKM. The J gene is TRBJ2-6, the V gene TRBV28; D might be TRBD1 (6 bases). This specimen was whole blood, taken in connection with sensitization to the hapten diphenylcyclopropenone (DPC). The TCR was taken from a young man with alopecia areata. Some clones in this sample may be carry-over from other donors' samples. CDR3 protein: CASSLWGHSSGANVLTF. Written as DNA, the CDR3 is TGTGCCAGCAGTTTATGGGGACACTCCTCTGGGGCCAACGTCCTGACTTTC.